This T cell receptor beta chain was sequenced for a study of regulatory T cells in long-lasting Graves disease. Overall study results and limits: Segments TRBV28, TRBJ1-2 and TRBJ2-5 showed preferential usage in persistent disease.

Time point indicated: persistent/refractory GD, antithyroid drugs over 5 years with positive TRAb. The authors made the TCR library using RNA they extracted from PBMCs. Xi'an, China, was home to the endocrinology department that provided patients. As to this clonotype: Its target is unknown.

V was shortened by 6 bases and J by 0 bases, with 13 bases between the two germline ends. The CDR3 runs 14 residues. Germline-derived CDR1 and CDR2 are SQVTM and ANQGSEA. According to the study, TCR beta libraries were built with iRepertoire HTBI primers and CDR3-region Arm-PCR. TCRdb independently ran MiXCR on the multiplex PCR reads; one entry per CDR3 protein. This table holds 300,000 to 500,000 distinct CDR3 sequences, less than 25% found once. The input for sequencing was peripheral blood mononuclear cells (PBMCs), taken when the disease was refractory, from a patient treated with antithyroid drugs. The chain links TRBV29-1 to TRBJ2-3; perhaps TRBD2 as D (6 bases). This TCR came from a female donor with Graves disease. The CDR3 sequence: CSVKAGPSTDTQYF. Written as DNA, the CDR3 is TGCAGCGTCAAAGCGGGTCCTAGCACAGATACGCAGTATTTT.